The 6 T cell receptor beta chains presented below share a single source sample, sequenced in a study of blood T cell repertoires in COVID-19. TCRdb's copy holds only in-frame clones and misses some; the assay was immunoSEQ multiplex PCR. The sample yields around 60,000 clones, roughly 88% seen once. The specimen sequenced was peripheral blood. These receptors all come from a human donor in a cohort sampled during active COVID-19.

This clone was seen just once. The chain carries TRBV11-3 and TRBJ2-7, with D unresolved. Germline-derived CDR1 and CDR2 are SGHNT and YENEEA. Trimming stripped 1 base from V and 2 bases from J, with 9 bases between. The CDR3 has 14 residues. This chain's CDR3 is CASSLGARTYEQYF. The CDR3 DNA is TGTGCCAGCAGCTTAGGGGCAAGAACCTACGAGCAGTACTTC.

This clone was recorded a few times. This chain links TRBV19 with TRBJ2-7, with 7 bases matching TRBD1. CDR1 is LNHDA and CDR2 is SQIVND in the germline V gene (reference sequence). Losses at the gene ends were 1 base for V and 4 bases for J; bases not matched to a gene: 1. The CDR3 extends over 13 amino acids. The DNA of the CDR3 is TGTGCCAGTAGTATAGGACAGGGATACGAGCAGTACTTC. It is translated as CASSIGQGYEQYF.

The chain employs TRBV21-1 and TRBJ1-6; the DNA was not used to check the table's D call, TRBD1. TRBV21-1 is a listed pseudogene. The CDR3 contains 16 residues. The CDR3 DNA reads TGTGCCAGCACCTGGGGGGCAGGGGGAAGAGGGTCACCCCTCCACTTT. Its protein is CASTWGAGGRGSPLHF.

The chain carries TRBV19 and TRBJ2-5; D remains unclear. The germline V gene encodes CDR1 LNHDA and CDR2 SQIVND (reference sequence). Trimming took off 5 bases at V and 0 bases at J, with 7 bases between the two ends. CDR3 length equals 13 residues. The CDR3 loop is CASSPDYQETQYF. DNA of the CDR3: TGTGCCAGTAGTCCTGACTACCAAGAGACCCAGTACTTC.

The chain uses TRBV12-3 or TRBV12-4 and TRBJ2-5, with D perhaps matching TRBD1 (5 bases). The ends were cut back, 8 bases at V and 2 bases at J, with 12 bases in the middle. The CDR3 spans 13 residues. CDR3 nucleotides: TGTGCCAGCCAGGACACTCGACAAGAGACCCAGTACTTC. As protein: CASQDTRQETQYF.

This clone was detected once. The gene calls are TRBV18 and TRBJ2-2; no firm D call. This CDR3 contains 15 residues. V was clipped by 0 bases and J by 7 bases, with 12 bases between them. Germline V gene sequence: CDR1 KGHSH, CDR2 LQKENI. The CDR3 nucleotides are TGTGCCAGCTCACCACCCAGAGCCCCGGGCGGGGAGCTGTTTTTT. As protein: CASSPPRAPGGELFF.